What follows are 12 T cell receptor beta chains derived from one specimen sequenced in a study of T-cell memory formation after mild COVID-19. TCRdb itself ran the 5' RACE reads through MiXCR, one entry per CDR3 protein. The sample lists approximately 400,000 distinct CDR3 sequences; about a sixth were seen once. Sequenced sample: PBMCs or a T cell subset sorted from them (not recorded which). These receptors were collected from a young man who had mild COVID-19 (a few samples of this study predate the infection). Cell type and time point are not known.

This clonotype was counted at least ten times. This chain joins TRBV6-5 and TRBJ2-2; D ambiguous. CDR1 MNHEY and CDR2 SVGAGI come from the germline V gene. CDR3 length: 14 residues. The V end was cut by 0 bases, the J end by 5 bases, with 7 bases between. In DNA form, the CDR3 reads TGTGCCAGCAGTTACTCGACCGGGACCGGGGAGCTGTTTTTT. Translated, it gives CASSYSTGTGELFF.

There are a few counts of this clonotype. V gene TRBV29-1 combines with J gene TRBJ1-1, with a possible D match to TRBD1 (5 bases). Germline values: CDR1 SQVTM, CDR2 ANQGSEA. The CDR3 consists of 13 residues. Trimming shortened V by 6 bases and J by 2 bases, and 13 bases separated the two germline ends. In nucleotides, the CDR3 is TGCAGCGTCGCCGGACAAGCTAACACTGAAGCTTTCTTT. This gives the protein CSVAGQANTEAFF.

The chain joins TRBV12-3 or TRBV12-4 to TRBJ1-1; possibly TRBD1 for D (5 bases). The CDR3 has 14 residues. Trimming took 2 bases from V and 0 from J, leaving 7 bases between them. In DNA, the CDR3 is TGTGCCAGCAGTTTAAGACAGATGAACACTGAAGCTTTCTTT. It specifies CASSLRQMNTEAFF.

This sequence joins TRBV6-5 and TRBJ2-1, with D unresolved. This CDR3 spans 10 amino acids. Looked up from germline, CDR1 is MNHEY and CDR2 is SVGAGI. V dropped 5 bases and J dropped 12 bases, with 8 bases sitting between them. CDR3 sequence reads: CASSAWGQFF. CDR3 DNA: TGTGCCAGCAGTGCCTGGGGGCAGTTCTTC.

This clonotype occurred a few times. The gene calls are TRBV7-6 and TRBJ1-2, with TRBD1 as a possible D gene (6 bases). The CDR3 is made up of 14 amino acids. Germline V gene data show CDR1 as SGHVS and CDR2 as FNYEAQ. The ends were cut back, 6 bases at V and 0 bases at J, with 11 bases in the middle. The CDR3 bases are TGTGCCAGCAGTGAAGGGGGTACTAACTATGGCTACACCTTC. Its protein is CASSEGGTNYGYTF.

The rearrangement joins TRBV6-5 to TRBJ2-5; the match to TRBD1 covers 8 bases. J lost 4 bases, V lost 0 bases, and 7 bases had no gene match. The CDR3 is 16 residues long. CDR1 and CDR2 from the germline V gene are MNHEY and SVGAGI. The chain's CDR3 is CASSYSRTGSGETQYF. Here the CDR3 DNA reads TGTGCCAGCAGTTACTCAAGGACAGGGTCGGGAGAGACCCAGTACTTC.

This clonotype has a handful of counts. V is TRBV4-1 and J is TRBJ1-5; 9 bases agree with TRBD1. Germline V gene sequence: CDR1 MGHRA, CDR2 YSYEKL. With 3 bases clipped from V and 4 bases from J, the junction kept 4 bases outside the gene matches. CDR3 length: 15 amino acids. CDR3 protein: CASSQGTGWNQPQHF. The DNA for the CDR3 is TGCGCCAGCAGCCAGGGGACAGGGTGGAATCAGCCCCAGCATTTT.

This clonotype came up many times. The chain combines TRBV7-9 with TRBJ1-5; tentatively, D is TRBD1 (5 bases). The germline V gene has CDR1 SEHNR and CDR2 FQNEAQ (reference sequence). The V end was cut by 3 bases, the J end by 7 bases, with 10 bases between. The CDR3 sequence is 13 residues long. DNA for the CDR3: TGTGCCAGCAGCTTTCGGGGGAGCCAGCCCCAGCATTTT. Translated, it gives CASSFRGSQPQHF.

The CDR3 DNA sequence: TGTGCCAGCAGGGGGGGGGCCTCCTCTGGGGCCAACGTCCTGACTTTC. The encoded protein is CASRGGASSGANVLTF. This chain connects TRBV7-2 to TRBJ2-6; maybe TRBD2 (7 bases). The CDR3 length is 16 residues. In germline, CDR1 is SGHTA, CDR2 FQGNSA. Between the trimmed V and J ends, which lost 6 bases and 0 bases, there was a span of 12 bases.

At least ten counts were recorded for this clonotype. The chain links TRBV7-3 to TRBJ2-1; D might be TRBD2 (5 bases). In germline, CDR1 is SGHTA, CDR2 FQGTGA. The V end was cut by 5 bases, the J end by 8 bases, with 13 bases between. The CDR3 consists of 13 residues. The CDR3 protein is CASSPSPEDEQFF. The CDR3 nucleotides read TGTGCCAGCAGCCCGAGCCCGGAGGATGAGCAGTTCTTC.

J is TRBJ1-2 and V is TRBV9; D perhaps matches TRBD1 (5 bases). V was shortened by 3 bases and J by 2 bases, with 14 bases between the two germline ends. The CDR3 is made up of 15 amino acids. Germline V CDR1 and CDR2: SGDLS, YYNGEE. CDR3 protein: CASSGWDGKNYGYTF. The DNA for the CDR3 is TGTGCCAGCAGCGGGTGGGACGGAAAAAACTATGGCTACACCTTC. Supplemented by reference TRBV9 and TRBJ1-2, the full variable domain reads DSGVTQTPKHLITATGQRVTLRCSPRSGDLSVYWYQQSLDQGLQFLIQYYNGEERAKGNILERFSAQQFPDLHSELNLSSLELGDSALYFCASSGWDGKNYGYTFGSGTRLTVV.

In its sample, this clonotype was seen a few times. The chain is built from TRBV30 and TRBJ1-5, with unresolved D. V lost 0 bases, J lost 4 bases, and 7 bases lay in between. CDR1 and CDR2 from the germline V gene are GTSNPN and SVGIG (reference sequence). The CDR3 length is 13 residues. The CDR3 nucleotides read TGTGCCTGGAGTGTAGGCCTAAATCAGCCCCAGCATTTT. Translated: CAWSVGLNQPQHF.